This TCR beta chain was documented in a study of T-cell reconstitution after alpha-beta-depleted transplantation in children. Study-level points and caveats: For some patients, TCRbeta diversity was high at day 60 because of recipient T cells and thymic progenitors that survived. Alpha-beta T cells present about two months after transplant were reported to originate from several hundred expanded graft clones. T-cell counts and diversity at one year post-transplant came mainly from newly produced T cells.

As concerns this clonotype: Its antigen is as yet unknown.

A TCRbeta library incorporating unique molecular identifiers was prepared. MiXCR was run by TCRdb on the PCR reads, yielding one entry per CDR3 protein. The table shows 580,000 or so distinct CDR3 sequences, with 23% occurring only once. Looked up from germline, CDR1 is SGHAT and CDR2 is FQNNGV. J lost 7 bases, V lost 2 bases, and 12 bases had no gene match. The CDR3 loop spans 17 amino acids. This clonotype was sampled from a boy under two years old who had a stem cell transplant for acute myeloid leukemia, so the T cells may come from the graft donor. The material sequenced was PBMCs, mostly from graft donor cells, taken 360 days after TCRalphabeta/CD19-depleted stem cell transplant. The rearrangement uses TRBV11-2 and TRBJ2-5; 11 nucleotides agree with TRBD2. This CDR3 is CASSLTSGGRFGGTQYF. CDR3 bases: TGTGCCAGCAGCTTAACTAGCGGGGGACGATTTGGCGGGACCCAGTACTTC.